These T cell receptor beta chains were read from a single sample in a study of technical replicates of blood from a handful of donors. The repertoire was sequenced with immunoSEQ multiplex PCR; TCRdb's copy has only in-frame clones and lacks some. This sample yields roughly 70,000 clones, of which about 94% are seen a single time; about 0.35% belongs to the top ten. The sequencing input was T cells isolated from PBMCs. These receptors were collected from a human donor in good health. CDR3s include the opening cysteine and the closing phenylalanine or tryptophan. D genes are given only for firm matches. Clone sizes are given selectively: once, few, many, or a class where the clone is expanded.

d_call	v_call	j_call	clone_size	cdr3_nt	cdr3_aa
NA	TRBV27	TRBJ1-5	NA	TGTGCCAGCAGCGATGGCTATCAGCCCCAGCATTTT	CASSDGYQPQHF
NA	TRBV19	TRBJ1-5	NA	TGTGCCAGTGCCTGGAGTAGCAATCAGCCCCAGCATTTT	CASAWSSNQPQHF
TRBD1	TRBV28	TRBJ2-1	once	TGTGCCAGCATGACAGGGACCAATGAGCAGTTCTTC	CASMTGTNEQFF
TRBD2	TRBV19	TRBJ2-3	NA	TGTGCCAGTGGAACCTTAGCGGGAGGGCCGGTAGGCACAGATACGCAGTATTTT	CASGTLAGGPVGTDTQYF
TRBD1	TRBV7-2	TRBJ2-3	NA	TGTGCCAGCAGCTTAGAACTAACCGGGACAGTAGCGGATACGCAGTATTTT	CASSLELTGTVADTQYF
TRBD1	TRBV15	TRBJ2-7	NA	TGTGCCACCAGCAGCATGGACAGGGGAGGGAACGAGCAGTACTTC	CATSSMDRGGNEQYF
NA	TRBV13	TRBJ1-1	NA	TGTGCCAGCAGCCCGGACAGTTCTACTGAAGCTTTCTTT	CASSPDSSTEAFF
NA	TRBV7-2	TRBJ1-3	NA	TGTGCCAGCAGCCGAAGCAGGGCCTTAGACTCTGGAAACACCATATATTTT	CASSRSRALDSGNTIYF
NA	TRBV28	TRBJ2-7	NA	TGTGCCAGCAGCCCCGTAGGGGCAGCTAACGAGCAGTACTTC	CASSPVGAANEQYF
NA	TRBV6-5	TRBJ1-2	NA	TGTGCCAGCAGCTCGGACAGTCTCTATGGCTACACCTTC	CASSSDSLYGYTF
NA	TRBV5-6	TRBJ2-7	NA	TGTGCCAGCAGTCTAAGCCCCGCCGGGGCCTACGAGCAGTACTTC	CASSLSPAGAYEQYF
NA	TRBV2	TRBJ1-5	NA	TGTGCCAGCAGCGAGTTAGTGTGGAGCAATCAGCCCCAGCATTTT	CASSELVWSNQPQHF
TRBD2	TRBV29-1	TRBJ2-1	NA	TGCAGCGTTGACTTGCTAGCGGGAGGTATCTACAATGAGCAGTTCTTC	CSVDLLAGGIYNEQFF
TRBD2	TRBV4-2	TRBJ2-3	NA	TGTGCCAGCAGCCAAGAGCGGGAGCGGGACTCCACAGATACGCAGTATTTT	CASSQERERDSTDTQYF
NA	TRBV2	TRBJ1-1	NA	TGTGCCAGCACAGTAGAAGGACACCCAAACACTGAAGCTTTCTTT	CASTVEGHPNTEAFF
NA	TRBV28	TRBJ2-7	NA	TGTGCCAGCAGGGGATCAGGGTACGAGCAGTACTTC	CASRGSGYEQYF
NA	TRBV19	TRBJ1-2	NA	TGTGCCAGTAGTACGCAGGTTAACTATGGCTACACCTTC	CASSTQVNYGYTF
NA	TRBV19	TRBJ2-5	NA	TGTGCCAGTAGTATCCCCGGGACACCCCAAGAGACCCAGTACTTC	CASSIPGTPQETQYF
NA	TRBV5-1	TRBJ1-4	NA	TGCGCCAGCAGCTTGGACAGAATTAATGAAAAACTGTTTTTT	CASSLDRINEKLFF
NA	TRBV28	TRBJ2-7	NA	TGTGCCAGCAGTTTAGTGGGGGACAAGAACGAGCAGTACTTC	CASSLVGDKNEQYF
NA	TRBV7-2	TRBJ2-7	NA	TGTGCCAGCACCCCGAACTTAGAAGTCTACGAGCAGTACTTC	CASTPNLEVYEQYF
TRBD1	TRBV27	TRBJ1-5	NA	TGTGCCAGCAGTTTCTTCGGGACAGGGCGGTTGAATCAGCCCCAGCATTTT	CASSFFGTGRLNQPQHF
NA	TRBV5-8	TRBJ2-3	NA	TGTGCCAGCAGCCCGACTAGGTTTACGGGCACAGATACGCAGTATTTT	CASSPTRFTGTDTQYF
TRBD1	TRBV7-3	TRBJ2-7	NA	TGTGCCAGCAGCCCTGGGACAGGGTTCTCCTACGAGCAGTACTTC	CASSPGTGFSYEQYF
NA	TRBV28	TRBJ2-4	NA	TGTGCCAGCAGTTTAACAGGGCCGGACAAAAACATTCAGTACTTC	CASSLTGPDKNIQYF
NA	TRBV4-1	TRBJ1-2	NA	TGCGCCAGCAGCCAAGGACCCCCTAGGGGCTACACCTTC	CASSQGPPRGYTF
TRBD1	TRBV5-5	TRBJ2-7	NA	TGTGCCAGCACCCTAAGGGGACAGGGCGCCTACGAGCAGTACTTC	CASTLRGQGAYEQYF
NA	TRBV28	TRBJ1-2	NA	TGTGCCAGCAGAGCCAGGACAGCTAGTAACTATGGCTACACCTTC	CASRARTASNYGYTF
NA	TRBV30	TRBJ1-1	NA	TGTGCCTGGAGTGCCCTCCAGTTAGGGAGAGAGGGCACTGAAGCTTTCTTT	CAWSALQLGREGTEAFF
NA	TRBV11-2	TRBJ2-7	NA	TGTGCCAGCAGCTTAGAGGGGCAGGTAAGCTCCTACGAGCAGTACTTC	CASSLEGQVSSYEQYF
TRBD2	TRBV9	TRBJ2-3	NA	TGTGCCAGCAGCGTACGGCAGCGGGAGCATGTCTTGGTAGATACGCAGTATTTT	CASSVRQREHVLVDTQYF
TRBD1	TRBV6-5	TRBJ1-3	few	TGTGCCAGCCGGACAGGGGACGGAAACACCATATATTTT	CASRTGDGNTIYF
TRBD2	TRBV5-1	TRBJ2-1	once	TGCGCCAGCAGCTTGTCCGGGACTAGCATTGATGAGCAGTTCTTC	CASSLSGTSIDEQFF
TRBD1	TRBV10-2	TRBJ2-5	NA	TGCGCCAGCAGAACCCAGGGGGCGGGAGAGACCCAGTACTTC	CASRTQGAGETQYF
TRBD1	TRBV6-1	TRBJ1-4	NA	TGTGCCAGCAGCCGGGACAGGGTAATTGAAAAACTGTTTTTT	CASSRDRVIEKLFF
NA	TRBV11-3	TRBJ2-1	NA	TGTGCCAGCAGCTTAGATACCGCAGGCTACAATGAGCAGTTCTTC	CASSLDTAGYNEQFF
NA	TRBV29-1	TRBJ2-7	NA	TGCAGCGTTGAAGATCGGGTCTACGAGCAGTACTTC	CSVEDRVYEQYF
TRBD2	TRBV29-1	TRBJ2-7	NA	TGCAGCGTTGTAGCGGGAGTTGGGTACGAGCAGTACTTC	CSVVAGVGYEQYF
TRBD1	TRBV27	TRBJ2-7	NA	TGTGCCACCCGAGGTTCCCCGGGACAGGGGGCGATTGAGCAGTACTTC	CATRGSPGQGAIEQYF
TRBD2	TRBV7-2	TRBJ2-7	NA	TGTGCCAGCAGCGATCCGGGACTAGTCGAGCAGTACTTC	CASSDPGLVEQYF
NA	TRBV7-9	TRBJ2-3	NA	TGTGCCAGCAGTTCTGGACTAATCCCAGATACGCAGTATTTT	CASSSGLIPDTQYF
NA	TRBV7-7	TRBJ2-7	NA	TGTGCCAGCAGCTTGGGGCTTCGCTACGAGCAGTACTTC	CASSLGLRYEQYF
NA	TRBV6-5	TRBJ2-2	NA	TGTGCCAGCAGTTACCGACTTGCGAACACCGGGGAGCTGTTTTTT	CASSYRLANTGELFF
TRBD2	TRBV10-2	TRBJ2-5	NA	TGCGCCAGCAGTGATATAGCGGGGTTGGTGACCCAGTACTTC	CASSDIAGLVTQYF
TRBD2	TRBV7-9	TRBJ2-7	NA	TGTGCCAGCAGCCAGTGGGAGATAGCGGGAACCTACGAGCAGTACTTC	CASSQWEIAGTYEQYF
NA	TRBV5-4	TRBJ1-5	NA	TGTGCCAGCAGCCTGGGGACAAGAGACGATCAGCCCCAGCATTTT	CASSLGTRDDQPQHF
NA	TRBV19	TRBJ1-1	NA	TGTGCCAGTATAATGGGGGGAAACACTGAAGCTTTCTTT	CASIMGGNTEAFF
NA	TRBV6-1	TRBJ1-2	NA	TGTGCCAGCAGTGCGCTCGGGGTGGGTTATGGCTACACCTTC	CASSALGVGYGYTF
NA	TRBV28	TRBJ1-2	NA	TGTGCCACCCTCTCGGGCCGGAGGTTCCATGGCTACACCTTC	CATLSGRRFHGYTF
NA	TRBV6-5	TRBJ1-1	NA	TGTGCCAGCAGCCCTCAGGTAAACACTGAAGCTTTCTTT	CASSPQVNTEAFF
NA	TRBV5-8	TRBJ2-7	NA	TGTGCCAGCAGCTTGGGACAGGAAGCCTACGAGCAGTACTTC	CASSLGQEAYEQYF
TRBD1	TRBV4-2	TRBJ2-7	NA	TGTGCCAGCAGCCAAGATCAGGACAGGGCCTACGAGCAGTACTTC	CASSQDQDRAYEQYF
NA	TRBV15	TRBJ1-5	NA	TGTGCCACCACCGCTCTAACCAATCAGCCCCAGCATTTT	CATTALTNQPQHF
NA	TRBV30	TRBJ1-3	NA	TGTGCCTGGAGTGTTCGCTCTGGAAACACCATATATTTT	CAWSVRSGNTIYF
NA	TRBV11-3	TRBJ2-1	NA	TGTGCCAGCAGCTTGGAGACTAGCTCCTACAATGAGCAGTTCTTC	CASSLETSSYNEQFF
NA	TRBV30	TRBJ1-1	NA	TGTGCCTGGAGCCAACAGGGAAGCACTGAAGCTTTCTTT	CAWSQQGSTEAFF
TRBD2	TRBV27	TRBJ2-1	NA	TGTGCTATCGCGCGGGACGGCGGGGGTGATGAGCAGTTCTTC	CAIARDGGGDEQFF
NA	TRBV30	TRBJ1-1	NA	TGTGCCTGGAGTGTGTCTACGAGGAACACTGAAGCTTTCTTT	CAWSVSTRNTEAFF
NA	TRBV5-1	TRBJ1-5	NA	TGCGCCAGCAGTCAACAGGATCCGAGCAATCAGCCCCAGCATTTT	CASSQQDPSNQPQHF
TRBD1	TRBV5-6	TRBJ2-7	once	TGTGCCAGCAGCTTGGGGGGGACAGGGGTATACGAGCAGTACTTC	CASSLGGTGVYEQYF